This note documents a single T cell receptor beta chain sequence. It has no known antigen specificity. Per-base qualities were not stored, and no clone one base away is much larger. This sample was included in a study of blood T cell repertoires in COVID-19 (dated by TCRdb to 2020 to 2021). Background for the entire study: Samples from collaborators originated in the United States, Italy and Spain and spanned both the acute and convalescent phases of COVID-19. The prospective study material was composed of cDNA or gDNA derived from T cells, B-cell-depleted T cells, or PBMCs. The repertoires were made available in a free public database intended to serve as a resource for research on the immune response to SARS-CoV-2. Deeply sampled blood TCRbeta repertoires from subjects exposed to, actively infected with, or recovered from COVID-19 were included in the dataset. Samples were obtained from the ongoing ImmuneRACE study (first 160 participants) and from about 1,300 subjects provided by 6 global collaborators. Nearly every sample came with metadata listing a de-identified subject ID, COVID-19 status, age in years and sex. Where HLA class I and class II types were available, the types were taken from metadata supplied by the sample provider, not from assay-based typing.

Findings and caveats that apply to the study as a whole: How much clinical and demographic metadata was included differed by source and by participant, and the metadata was provided uncurated.

TCRbeta CDR3 regions were amplified from genomic DNA by means of the immunoSEQ Assay, a bias-controlled multiplex PCR. In the authors' own workflow: The number of nucleated cells in each sample was estimated from the amplification of reference gene primers within the assay. Sequence reads were collapsed and filtered to measure the absolute abundance of every unique TCRbeta CDR3 rearrangement. For each sample, productive Simpson clonality was calculated as the square root of Simpson's diversity index over productive rearrangements. This immuneACCESS table, as held by TCRdb, lists in-frame sequences with V and J called but not all clones. Of the missing ones, under half trace to an unresolved V gene in checked studies; the others have no known cause. D and trimming were read from the DNA, whereas the V and J calls and clone size are those reported in that table. This sample gives 400,000 or so clones in total; 90% of them show up just once. The top ten constitute under 0.7% of the sample.

Enrolling through a virtual design, the prospective study's participants ranged in age from about 18 to 89 years and lived across more than 20 United States geographic areas. In the prospective study, cohorts were assigned on the basis of participant-reported clinical history obtained from a screening survey and a study questionnaire. Recovered participants in ImmuneRACE Cohort 3 were defined as having two consecutive negative NP/OP PCR tests, clearance from a healthcare professional, or resolution of symptoms. In the prospective study, mobile phlebotomists collected whole blood, serum and a nasopharyngeal or oropharyngeal swab from each participant. Additional blood draws and questionnaires over an approximately two-month period could optionally be provided by prospective study participants. Before DNA extraction, prospective study blood samples were shipped either frozen or at room temperature.

V is cut by 5 bases and J by 0 bases, and the space between the germline ends is 8 bases. From its cysteine to its phenylalanine, the CDR3 spans 14 amino acids. Left in the record is the CDR3 DNA by itself, 42 bases read in frame from the first base. CDR1 and CDR2, per the germline V gene, are MDHEN and SYDVKM. Recombination linked TRBV28 to TRBJ1-5, and perhaps TRBD1 as D gene, on 5 matching bases. This TCR derives from a young man who had recovered from COVID-19. Sequencing input: PBMCs or T cells enriched from blood (not recorded which). DNA sequence: TGTGCCAGCAGTCGACAGTTTAGCAATCAGCCCCAGCATTTT. This codes for CASSRQFSNQPQHF. This CDR3, with the reference TRBV28 and TRBJ1-5 proteins standing in past its ends, gives the full variable domain DVKVTQSSRYLVKRTGEKVFLECVQDMDHENMFWYRQDPGLGLRLIYFSYDVKMKEKGDIPEGYSVSREKKERFSLILESASTNQTSMYLCASSRQFSNQPQHFGDGTRLSIL.